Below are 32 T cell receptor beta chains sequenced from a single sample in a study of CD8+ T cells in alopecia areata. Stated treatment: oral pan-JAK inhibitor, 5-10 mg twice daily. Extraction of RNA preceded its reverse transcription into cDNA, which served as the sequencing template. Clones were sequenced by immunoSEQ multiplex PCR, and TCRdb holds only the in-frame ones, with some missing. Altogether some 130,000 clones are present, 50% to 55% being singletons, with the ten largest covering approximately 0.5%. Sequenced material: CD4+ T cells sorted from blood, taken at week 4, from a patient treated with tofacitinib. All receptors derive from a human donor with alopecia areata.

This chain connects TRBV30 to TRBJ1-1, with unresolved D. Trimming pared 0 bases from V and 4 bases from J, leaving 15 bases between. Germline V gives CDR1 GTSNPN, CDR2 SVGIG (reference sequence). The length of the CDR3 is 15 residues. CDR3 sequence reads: CAWSVMRAGVTEAFF. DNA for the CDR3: TGTGCCTGGAGTGTAATGAGGGCCGGGGTCACTGAAGCTTTCTTT.

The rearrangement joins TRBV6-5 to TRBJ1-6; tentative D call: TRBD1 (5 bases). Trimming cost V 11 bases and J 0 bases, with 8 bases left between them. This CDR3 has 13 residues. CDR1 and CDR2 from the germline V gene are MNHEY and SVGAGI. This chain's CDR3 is CAHGGSYNSPLHF. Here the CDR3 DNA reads TGTGCCCACGGGGGCTCCTATAATTCACCCCTCCACTTT.

In DNA form, the CDR3 reads TGTGCCTGGAACGAAAACAGGGTCAGCACTGAAGCTTTCTTT. This codes for CAWNENRVSTEAFF. The V gene is TRBV30, the J gene TRBJ1-1; D is perhaps TRBD1 (6 bases). The V gene lost 4 bases and the J gene lost 4 bases, with 16 bases spanning the gap. Germline CDR1 GTSNPN, CDR2 SVGIG (reference sequence). The CDR3 contains 14 residues.

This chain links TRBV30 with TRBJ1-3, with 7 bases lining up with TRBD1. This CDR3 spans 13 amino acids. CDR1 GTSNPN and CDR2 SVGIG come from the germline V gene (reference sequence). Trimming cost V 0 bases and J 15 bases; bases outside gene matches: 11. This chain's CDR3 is CAWSVKGADREYF. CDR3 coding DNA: TGTGCCTGGAGTGTAAAGGGGGCCGACCGGGAATATTTT.

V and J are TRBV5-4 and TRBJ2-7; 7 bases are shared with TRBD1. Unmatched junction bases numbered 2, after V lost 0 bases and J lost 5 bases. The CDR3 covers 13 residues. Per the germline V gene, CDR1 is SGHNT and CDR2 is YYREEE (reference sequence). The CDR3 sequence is CASSLVQGNEQYF. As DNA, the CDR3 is TGTGCCAGCAGCTTGGTACAGGGGAACGAGCAGTACTTC. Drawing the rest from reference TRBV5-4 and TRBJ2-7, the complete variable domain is ETGVTQSPTHLIKTRGQQVTLRCSSQSGHNTVSWYQQALGQGPQFIFQYYREEENGRGNFPPRFSGLQFPNYSSELNVNALELDDSALYLCASSLVQGNEQYFGPGTRLTVT.

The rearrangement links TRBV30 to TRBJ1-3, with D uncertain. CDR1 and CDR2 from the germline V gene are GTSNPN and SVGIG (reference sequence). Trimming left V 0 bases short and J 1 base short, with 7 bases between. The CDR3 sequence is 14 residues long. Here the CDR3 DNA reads TGTGCCTGGAGTGTAGTGGGTTCTGGAAACACCATATATTTT. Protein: CAWSVVGSGNTIYF.

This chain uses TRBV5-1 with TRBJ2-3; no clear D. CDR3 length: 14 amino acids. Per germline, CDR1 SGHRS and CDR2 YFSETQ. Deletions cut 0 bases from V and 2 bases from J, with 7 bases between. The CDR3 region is CASSLDVNTDTQYF. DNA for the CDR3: TGCGCCAGCAGCTTGGATGTTAACACAGATACGCAGTATTTT. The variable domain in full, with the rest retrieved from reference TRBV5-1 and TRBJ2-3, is KAGVTQTPRYLIKTRGQQVTLSCSPISGHRSVSWYQQTPGQGLQFLFEYFSETQRNKGNFPGRFSGRQFSNSRSEMNVSTLELGDSALYLCASSLDVNTDTQYFGPGTRLTVL.

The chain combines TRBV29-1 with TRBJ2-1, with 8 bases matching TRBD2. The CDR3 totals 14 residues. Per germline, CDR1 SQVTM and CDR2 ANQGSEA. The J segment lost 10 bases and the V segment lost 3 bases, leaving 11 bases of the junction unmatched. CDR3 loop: CSVDHHSGGGEQFF. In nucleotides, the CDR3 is TGCAGCGTTGACCATCACAGCGGGGGTGGGGAGCAGTTCTTC.

CDR3 DNA: TGTGCCTGGATCAAATCGGGGGCGGATACGCAGTATTTT. Translation: CAWIKSGADTQYF. This chain uses TRBV30 with TRBJ2-3; the D call may be TRBD1 or TRBD2 (6 bases each). V gave up 4 bases and J gave up 6 bases, with 14 bases separating them. Germline loops: CDR1 GTSNPN, CDR2 SVGIG (reference sequence). This CDR3 spans 13 amino acids.

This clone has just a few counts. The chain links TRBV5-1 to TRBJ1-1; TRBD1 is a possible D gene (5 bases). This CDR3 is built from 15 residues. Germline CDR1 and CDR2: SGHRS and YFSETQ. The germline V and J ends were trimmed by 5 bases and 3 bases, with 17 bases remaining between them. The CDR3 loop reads CASSHSGTVDTEAFF. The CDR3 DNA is TGCGCCAGCAGTCACTCCGGGACGGTGGACACTGAAGCTTTCTTT.

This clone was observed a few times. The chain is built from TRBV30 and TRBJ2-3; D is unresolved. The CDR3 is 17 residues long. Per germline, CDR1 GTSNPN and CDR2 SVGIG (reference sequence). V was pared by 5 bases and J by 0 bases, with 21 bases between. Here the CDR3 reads CAWWGKTTWVSTDTQYF. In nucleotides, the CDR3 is TGTGCCTGGTGGGGAAAGACCACTTGGGTCAGCACAGATACGCAGTATTTT. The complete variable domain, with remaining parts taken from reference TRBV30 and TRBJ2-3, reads SQTIHQWPATLVQPVGSPLSLECTVEGTSNPNLYWYRQAAGRGLQLLFYSVGIGQISSEVPQNLSASRPQDRQFILSSKKLLLSDSGFYLCAWWGKTTWVSTDTQYFGPGTRLTVL.

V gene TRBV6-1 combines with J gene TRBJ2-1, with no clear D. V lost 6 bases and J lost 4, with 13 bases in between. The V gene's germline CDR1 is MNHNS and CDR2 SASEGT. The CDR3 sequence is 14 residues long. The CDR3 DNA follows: TGTGCCAGCAGATCGTCAAGTTCATACAATGAGCAGTTCTTC. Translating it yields CASRSSSSYNEQFF.

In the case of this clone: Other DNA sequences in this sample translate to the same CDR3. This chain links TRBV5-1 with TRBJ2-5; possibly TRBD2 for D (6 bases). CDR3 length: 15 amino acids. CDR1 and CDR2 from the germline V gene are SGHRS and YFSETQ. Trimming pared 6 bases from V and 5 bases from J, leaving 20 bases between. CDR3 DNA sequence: TGCGCCAGCACGCTCTCCGGGACGGGGAGGGAGACCCAGTACTTC. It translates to CASTLSGTGRETQYF.

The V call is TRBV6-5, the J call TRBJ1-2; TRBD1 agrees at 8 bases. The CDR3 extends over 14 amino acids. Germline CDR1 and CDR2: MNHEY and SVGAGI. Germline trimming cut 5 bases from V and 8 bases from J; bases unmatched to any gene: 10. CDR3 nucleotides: TGTGCCAGCAGTGTCCGGTGGACAGGGTCAGGCTACACCTTC. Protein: CASSVRWTGSGYTF.

The CDR3 spells CASSLGQGREQYF. The CDR3 DNA reads as TGTGCCAGCAGCTTAGGACAGGGTCGCGAGCAGTACTTC. The V gene is TRBV7-2, the J gene TRBJ2-7; 7 bases line up with TRBD1. With V trimmed by 1 base and J by 6 bases, 3 bases remained unmatched. The CDR3 loop spans 13 amino acids. In germline, CDR1 is SGHTA, CDR2 FQGNSA.

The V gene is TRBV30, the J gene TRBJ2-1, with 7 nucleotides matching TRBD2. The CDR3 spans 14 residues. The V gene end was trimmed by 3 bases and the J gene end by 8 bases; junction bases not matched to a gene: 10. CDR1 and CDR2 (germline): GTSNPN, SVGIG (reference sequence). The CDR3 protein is CAWSSWTRIDEQFF. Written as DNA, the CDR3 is TGTGCCTGGAGCTCCTGGACTAGAATCGATGAGCAGTTCTTC.

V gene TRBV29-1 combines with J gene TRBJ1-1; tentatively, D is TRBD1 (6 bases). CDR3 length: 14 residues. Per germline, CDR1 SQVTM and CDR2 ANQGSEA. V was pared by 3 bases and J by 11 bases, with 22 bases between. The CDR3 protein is CSVETDRTRVAAFF. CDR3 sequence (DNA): TGCAGCGTTGAGACAGACAGGACGCGGGTCGCCGCTTTCTTT. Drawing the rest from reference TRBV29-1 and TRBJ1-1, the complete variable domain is SAVISQKPSRDICQRGTSLTIQCQVDSQVTMMFWYRQQPGQSLTLIATANQGSEATYESGFVIDKFPISRPNLTFSTLTVSNMSPEDSSIYLCSVETDRTRVAAFFGQGTRLTVV.

In DNA, the CDR3 is TGTGCCTGGACCTTCAAGGGGATGACTGAAGCTTTCTTT. Encoded protein: CAWTFKGMTEAFF. This chain joins TRBV30 and TRBJ1-1; D perhaps matches TRBD1 (5 bases). Trimming left V 4 bases short and J 5 bases short, with 14 bases between. The CDR3 has 13 amino acids. Looked up from germline, CDR1 is GTSNPN and CDR2 is SVGIG (reference sequence). Full variable domain (rest looked up from reference TRBV30 and TRBJ1-1): SQTIHQWPATLVQPVGSPLSLECTVEGTSNPNLYWYRQAAGRGLQLLFYSVGIGQISSEVPQNLSASRPQDRQFILSSKKLLLSDSGFYLCAWTFKGMTEAFFGQGTRLTVV.

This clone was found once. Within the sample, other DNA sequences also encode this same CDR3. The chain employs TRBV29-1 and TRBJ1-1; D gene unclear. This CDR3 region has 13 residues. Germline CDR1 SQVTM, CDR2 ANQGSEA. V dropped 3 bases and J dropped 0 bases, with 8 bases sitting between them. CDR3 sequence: CSVEGKMNTEAFF. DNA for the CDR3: TGCAGCGTTGAGGGCAAAATGAACACTGAAGCTTTCTTT.

The CDR3 spells CASSLAWGGDRDTQYF. CDR3 DNA: TGTGCCAGCAGCTTAGCTTGGGGCGGGGACCGAGATACGCAGTATTTT. The chain recombines TRBV7-8 with TRBJ2-3; tentative D call: TRBD2 (6 bases). The CDR3 runs to 16 residues. Germline CDR1 and CDR2: SGHVS and FQNEAQ. V lost 0 bases and J 5 bases, leaving 15 bases between the germline ends.

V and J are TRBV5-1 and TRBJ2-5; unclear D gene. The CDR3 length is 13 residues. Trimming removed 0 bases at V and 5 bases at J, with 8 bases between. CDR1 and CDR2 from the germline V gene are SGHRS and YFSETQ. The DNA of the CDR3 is TGCGCCAGCAGCTTGGTTGTTGCGGAGACCCAGTACTTC. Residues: CASSLVVAETQYF. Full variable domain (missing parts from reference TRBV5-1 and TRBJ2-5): KAGVTQTPRYLIKTRGQQVTLSCSPISGHRSVSWYQQTPGQGLQFLFEYFSETQRNKGNFPGRFSGRQFSNSRSEMNVSTLELGDSALYLCASSLVVAETQYFGPGTRLLVL.

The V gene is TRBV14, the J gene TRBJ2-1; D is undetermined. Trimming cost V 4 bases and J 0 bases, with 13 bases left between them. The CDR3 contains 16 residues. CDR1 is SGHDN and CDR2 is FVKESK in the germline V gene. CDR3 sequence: CASSRVYKSSYNEQFF. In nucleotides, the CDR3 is TGTGCCAGCAGCCGTGTTTACAAGAGCTCCTACAATGAGCAGTTCTTC.

Written as DNA, the CDR3 is TGTGCCTGGAGTGTAGTCGGGGTAACTGAAGCTTTCTTT. Protein sequence: CAWSVVGVTEAFF. This chain links TRBV30 with TRBJ1-1; D not resolved. Trimming removed 0 bases at V and 5 bases at J, with 10 bases between. CDR3 length equals 13 residues. Germline CDR1 and CDR2: GTSNPN and SVGIG (reference sequence).

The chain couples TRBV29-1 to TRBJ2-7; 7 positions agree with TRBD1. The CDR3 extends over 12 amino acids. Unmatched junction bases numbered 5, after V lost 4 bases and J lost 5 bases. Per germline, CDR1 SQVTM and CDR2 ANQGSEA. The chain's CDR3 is CSVVIDRDEQYF. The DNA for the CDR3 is TGCAGCGTTGTGATCGACAGGGACGAGCAGTACTTC.

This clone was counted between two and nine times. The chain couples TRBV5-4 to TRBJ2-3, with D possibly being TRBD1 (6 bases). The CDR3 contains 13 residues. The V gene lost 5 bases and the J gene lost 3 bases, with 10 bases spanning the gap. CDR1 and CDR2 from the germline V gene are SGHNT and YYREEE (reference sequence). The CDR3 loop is CASSPQGTDTQYF. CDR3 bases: TGTGCCAGCAGTCCGCAGGGGACAGATACGCAGTATTTT.

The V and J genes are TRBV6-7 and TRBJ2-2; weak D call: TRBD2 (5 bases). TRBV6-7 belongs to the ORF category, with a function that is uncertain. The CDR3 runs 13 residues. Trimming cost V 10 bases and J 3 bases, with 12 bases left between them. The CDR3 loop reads CAITDFHTGELFF. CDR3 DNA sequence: TGTGCCATAACGGACTTCCACACCGGGGAGCTGTTTTTT.

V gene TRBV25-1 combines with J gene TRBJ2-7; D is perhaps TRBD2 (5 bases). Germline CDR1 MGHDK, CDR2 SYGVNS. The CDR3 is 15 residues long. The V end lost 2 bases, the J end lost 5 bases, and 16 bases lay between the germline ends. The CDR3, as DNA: TGTGCCAGCAGTGAAGCTACTAGTTCCGGGAACGAGCAGTACTTC. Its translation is CASSEATSSGNEQYF.

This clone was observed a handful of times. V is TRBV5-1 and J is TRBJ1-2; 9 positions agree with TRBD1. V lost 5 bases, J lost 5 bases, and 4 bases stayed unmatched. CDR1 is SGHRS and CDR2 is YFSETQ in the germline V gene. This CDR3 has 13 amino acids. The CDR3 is CASSTGGRYGYTF. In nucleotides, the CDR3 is TGCGCCAGCAGTACAGGGGGCCGGTATGGCTACACCTTC.

CDR3 region: CASSLGREPGDTQYF. CDR3 nucleotides: TGTGCCAGCAGCTTAGGGCGGGAGCCAGGGGATACGCAGTATTTT. The chain combines TRBV11-2 with TRBJ2-3; 7 bases line up with TRBD2. CDR1 is SGHAT and CDR2 is FQNNGV in the germline V gene. Unmatched junction bases numbered 7, after V lost 1 base and J lost 6 bases. CDR3 length equals 15 residues. The variable domain in full, completed from reference TRBV11-2 and TRBJ2-3, reads EAGVAQSPRYKIIEKRQSVAFWCNPISGHATLYWYQQILGQGPKLLIQFQNNGVVDDSQLPKDRFSAERLKGVDSTLKIQPAKLEDSAVYLCASSLGREPGDTQYFGPGTRLTVL.

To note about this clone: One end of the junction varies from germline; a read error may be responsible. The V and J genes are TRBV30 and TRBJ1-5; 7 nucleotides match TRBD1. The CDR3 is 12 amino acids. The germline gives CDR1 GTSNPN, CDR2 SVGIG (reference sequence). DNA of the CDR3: TGTGCCTGGGGAGGGGGCAACCAGCCCCAGCATTTT. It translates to CAWGGGNQPQHF. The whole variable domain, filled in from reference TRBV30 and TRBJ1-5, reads SQTIHQWPATLVQPVGSPLSLECTVEGTSNPNLYWYRQAAGRGLQLLFYSVGIGQISSEVPQNLSASRPQDRQFILSSKKLLLSDSGFYLCAWGGGNQPQHFGDGTRLSIL.

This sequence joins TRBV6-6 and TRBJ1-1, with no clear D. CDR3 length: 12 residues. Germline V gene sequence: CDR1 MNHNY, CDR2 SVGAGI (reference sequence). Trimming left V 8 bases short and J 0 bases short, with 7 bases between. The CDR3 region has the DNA TGTGCCAGCGGCGGGATGAACACTGAAGCTTTCTTT. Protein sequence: CASGGMNTEAFF.

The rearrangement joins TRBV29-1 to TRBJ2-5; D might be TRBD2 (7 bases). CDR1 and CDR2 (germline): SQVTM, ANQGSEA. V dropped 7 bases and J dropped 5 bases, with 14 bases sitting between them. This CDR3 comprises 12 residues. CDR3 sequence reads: CSARGAGETQYF. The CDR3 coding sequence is TGCAGCGCCCGGGGGGCCGGGGAGACCCAGTACTTC.